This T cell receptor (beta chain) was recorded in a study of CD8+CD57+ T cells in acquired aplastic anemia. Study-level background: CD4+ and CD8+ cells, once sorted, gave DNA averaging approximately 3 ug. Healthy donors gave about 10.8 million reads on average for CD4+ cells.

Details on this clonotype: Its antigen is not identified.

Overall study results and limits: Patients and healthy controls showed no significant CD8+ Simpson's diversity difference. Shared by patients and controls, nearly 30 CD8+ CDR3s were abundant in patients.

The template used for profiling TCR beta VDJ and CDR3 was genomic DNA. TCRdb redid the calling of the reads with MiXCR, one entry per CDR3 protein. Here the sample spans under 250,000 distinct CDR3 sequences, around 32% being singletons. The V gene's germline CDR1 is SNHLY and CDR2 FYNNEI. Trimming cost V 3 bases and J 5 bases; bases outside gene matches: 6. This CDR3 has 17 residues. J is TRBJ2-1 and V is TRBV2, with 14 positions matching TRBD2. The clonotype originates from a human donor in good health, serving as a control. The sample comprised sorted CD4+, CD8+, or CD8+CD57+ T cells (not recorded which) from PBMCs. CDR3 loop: CASSDRRLAGGHNEQFF. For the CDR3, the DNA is TGTGCCAGCAGTGATCGGAGACTAGCGGGGGGGCACAATGAGCAGTTCTTC.